This is a list of T cell receptor beta chains from one sample in a study of shared clonotypes between healthy human individuals. Clones were read by immunoSEQ multiplex PCR, and TCRdb kept only the in-frame ones, dropping some. Of around 650,000 clones detected, about 96% appear once; the ten largest clones hold 0.11%. Material: naive CD8+ T cells sorted from blood. The receptors here all came from a woman aged 25 to 39 in good health. Each CDR3 is given with its conserved first and last residue. The D gene is left open where the match is weak. Only part of the rows carry a size: once, few, many, or a class if the clone is expanded.

D gene	clone size	V gene	J gene	CDR3 protein	CDR3 DNA
NA	NA	TRBV5-1	TRBJ1-1	CASSSVLYDTEAFF	TGCGCCAGCAGTTCTGTACTCTATGACACTGAAGCTTTCTTT
NA	NA	TRBV9	TRBJ2-7	CASSADYRAIYEQYF	TGTGCCAGCAGCGCAGACTACAGGGCCATCTACGAGCAGTACTTC
NA	NA	TRBV11-2	TRBJ1-5	CASSLDLPGASNQPQHF	TGTGCCAGCAGCTTAGATCTCCCAGGGGCTAGCAATCAGCCCCAGCATTTT
TRBD1	NA	TRBV5-1	TRBJ1-4	CASSRGQETTNEKLFF	TGCGCCAGCAGCCGGGGACAGGAGACAACTAATGAAAAACTGTTTTTT
NA	NA	TRBV28	TRBJ2-7	CASSTGTLEQYF	TGTGCCAGCAGTACAGGGACACTCGAGCAGTACTTC
TRBD2	NA	TRBV28	TRBJ2-1	CASSLSASGRTHEQFF	TGTGCCAGCAGTTTATCGGCTAGCGGGAGGACCCATGAGCAGTTCTTC
TRBD2	NA	TRBV5-1	TRBJ2-3	CASSLVPSGSRTDTQYF	TGCGCCAGCAGCTTGGTTCCTAGCGGGAGCCGCACAGATACGCAGTATTTT
NA	NA	TRBV4-1	TRBJ2-7	CASSQGIGSYEQYF	TGCGCCAGCAGCCAAGGGATAGGATCCTACGAGCAGTACTTC
NA	NA	TRBV5-1	TRBJ1-1	CASSLSGPTEAFF	TGCGCCAGCAGCTTGTCAGGGCCAACCGAAGCTTTCTTT
TRBD1	NA	TRBV4-1	TRBJ1-1	CASSQAPGTGGRAFF	TGCGCCAGCAGCCAGGCGCCGGGGACAGGGGGGAGAGCTTTCTTT
TRBD1	NA	TRBV5-1	TRBJ2-1	CASSSWTGGDNEQFF	TGCGCCAGCAGCTCATGGACAGGTGGGGATAATGAGCAGTTCTTC
TRBD1	NA	TRBV27	TRBJ2-7	CASSPGQVYEQYF	TGTGCCAGCAGTCCCGGACAGGTCTACGAGCAGTACTTC
TRBD1	NA	TRBV5-1	TRBJ2-2	CASSPRRQGNTGELFF	TGCGCCAGCAGCCCACGCCGACAGGGGAACACCGGGGAGCTGTTTTTT
NA	once	TRBV6-4	TRBJ1-1	CASRNSGHATEAFF	TGTGCCAGCAGGAATTCGGGACATGCGACTGAAGCTTTCTTT
NA	NA	TRBV5-4	TRBJ2-7	CASSLGAREVDEQYF	TGTGCCAGCAGCTTGGGTGCCAGGGAGGTCGACGAGCAGTACTTC
TRBD2	NA	TRBV27	TRBJ2-7	CASSFASGTYEQYF	TGTGCCAGCAGTTTCGCTAGCGGTACCTACGAGCAGTACTTC
TRBD2	NA	TRBV28	TRBJ2-1	CASSLDLGLDNEQFF	TGTGCCAGCAGTTTGGACTTGGGACTAGACAATGAGCAGTTCTTC
NA	NA	TRBV29-1	TRBJ2-1	CSVEKDSYNEQFF	TGCAGCGTTGAGAAGGACTCTTACAATGAGCAGTTCTTC
NA	NA	TRBV19	TRBJ2-1	CASSTQGYNEQFF	TGTGCCAGTAGTACACAGGGCTACAATGAGCAGTTCTTC
TRBD1	NA	TRBV10-3	TRBJ2-7	CAISEGQGGAYEQYF	TGTGCCATCAGTGAGGGACAGGGGGGCGCCTACGAGCAGTACTTC
NA	NA	TRBV12-2	TRBJ2-7	CASSLVGAGLEENYEQYF	TGTGCAAGTTCCTTAGTAGGTGCGGGACTAGAGGAAAACTACGAGCAGTACTTC
TRBD1	once	TRBV11-2	TRBJ1-2	CASSDPGQESFNYGYTF	TGTGCCAGCAGCGACCCGGGACAGGAATCCTTTAACTATGGCTACACCTTC
NA	NA	TRBV5-1	TRBJ2-1	CASSLSYGGPEQFF	TGCGCCAGCAGCCTCTCCTATGGGGGTCCCGAGCAGTTCTTC
TRBD1	NA	TRBV6-5	TRBJ2-7	CASRGQGARSYEQYF	TGTGCCAGCAGGGGACAGGGGGCTCGCTCCTACGAGCAGTACTTC
NA	NA	TRBV30	TRBJ2-7	CAWTEGLPYEQYF	TGTGCCTGGACGGAGGGGCTTCCCTACGAGCAGTACTTC
TRBD2	once	TRBV11-3	TRBJ2-1	CASSYPLGGRMNEQFF	TGTGCCAGCAGCTACCCATTAGGCGGGAGGATGAATGAGCAGTTCTTC
NA	NA	TRBV7-9	TRBJ2-5	CASSLAAGYPGETQYF	TGTGCCAGCAGCTTAGCGGCGGGCTACCCTGGAGAGACCCAGTACTTC
TRBD1	NA	TRBV27	TRBJ2-7	CASSLYGTGVHEQYF	TGTGCCAGCAGTTTATACGGGACAGGGGTCCACGAGCAGTACTTC
NA	NA	TRBV9	TRBJ2-5	CASSSGTIFQGGGIGETQYF	TGTGCCAGCAGCTCCGGGACCATTTTCCAGGGCGGCGGAATAGGAGAGACCCAGTACTTC
TRBD1	NA	TRBV15	TRBJ1-1	CATSREAGGVFSEAFF	TGTGCCACCAGCAGAGAGGCAGGGGGGGTGTTCTCTGAAGCTTTCTTT
NA	NA	TRBV27	TRBJ1-5	CASSLGGGIGNQPQHF	TGTGCCAGCAGTTTGGGGGGGGGAATTGGCAATCAGCCCCAGCATTTT
NA	NA	TRBV6-5	TRBJ2-3	CASSAGADTQYF	TGTGCCAGCAGTGCCGGGGCAGATACGCAGTATTTT
NA	NA	TRBV2	TRBJ1-1	CASKLGHRVPAFF	TGTGCCAGCAAACTCGGGCACAGGGTCCCAGCTTTCTTT
NA	once	TRBV19	TRBJ1-4	CASSIRGRRNEKLFF	TGTGCCAGTAGTATTCGGGGCAGGAGGAATGAAAAACTGTTTTTT